What follows are 11 T cell receptor beta chains derived from one specimen sequenced in a study of vaccination and CD4 T cells after COVID-19. Treatment given: 10-day PBMC culture with coronavirus spike peptide pools or control peptides (ViraFEST assay). These receptors lack a known antigen. An Oncomine TCR Beta short-read assay was used to sequence the DNA from cultured CD4+ T cells. MiXCR, applied by TCRdb to the PCR reads, yields one record per CDR3 protein. The table includes more than 14,000 distinct CDR3 sequences, about 48% detected once. Sequencing input: CD4+ T cells from blood, cultured in vitro. The receptor set was obtained from a human donor who had recovered from COVID-19.

V gene TRBV27 combines with J gene TRBJ2-2; no clear D. This CDR3 is 14 amino acids long. V was trimmed by 2 bases and J by 6 bases, leaving 10 bases between them. Germline values: CDR1 MNHEY, CDR2 SMNVEV (reference sequence). DNA for the CDR3: TGTGCCAGCAGTTTAAACAGAGCAGCCGGGGAGCTGTTTTTT. Amino acid sequence: CASSLNRAAGELFF.

The CDR3 protein is CASSLGGGRISYEQYF. The CDR3 DNA follows: TGTGCCAGCAGCTTAGGAGGGGGACGTATCTCCTACGAGCAGTACTTC. The rearrangement joins TRBV7-8 to TRBJ2-7, with D tentatively TRBD1 (6 bases). The CDR3 loop spans 16 amino acids. Germline V gene data show CDR1 as SGHVS and CDR2 as FQNEAQ. V was shortened by 1 base and J by 0 bases, with 13 bases between the two germline ends.

This rearrangement joins TRBV15 to TRBJ2-3; 12 bases are shared with TRBD2. In germline, CDR1 is LNHNV, CDR2 YYDKDF (reference sequence). This CDR3 spans 14 amino acids. V shed 3 bases and J 5 bases; nucleotides not matched to a gene: 0. The CDR3 DNA sequence: TGTGCCACCAGCAGGGGACTAGCGGGAGATACGCAGTATTTT. Its protein product is CATSRGLAGDTQYF.

The genes are TRBV19 and TRBJ2-7, with D perhaps matching TRBD1 (6 bases). This CDR3 spans 14 amino acids. Per germline, CDR1 LNHDA and CDR2 SQIVND (reference sequence). Trimming took off 7 bases at V and 3 bases at J, with 16 bases between the two ends. The CDR3: CASKQGFGSYEQYF. DNA for the CDR3: TGTGCCAGTAAACAGGGCTTCGGAAGCTACGAGCAGTACTTC.

A single count supports this clonotype. The rearrangement links TRBV5-1 to TRBJ2-3; 9 nucleotides line up with TRBD1. The V gene's germline CDR1 is SGHRS and CDR2 YFSETQ. Trimming took 3 bases from V and 5 from J; bases not matched to a gene: 7. The CDR3 loop spans 15 amino acids. The DNA for the CDR3 is TGCGCCAGCAGCTCGGGGACAGGGATCCAAGATACGCAGTATTTT. Protein sequence: CASSSGTGIQDTQYF.

This clonotype was observed a handful of times. The chain combines TRBV6-1 with TRBJ2-5, with D perhaps given as TRBD1 or TRBD2 (5 bases each). V dropped 7 bases and J dropped 1 base, with 16 bases sitting between them. Germline V lookup: CDR1 MNHNS, CDR2 SASEGT. CDR3 length: 15 residues. The CDR3 loop reads CASTGASQTQETQYF. CDR3 DNA: TGTGCCAGCACTGGGGCTAGCCAGACCCAAGAGACCCAGTACTTC.

The CDR3 nucleotides are TGCAGTGCTAGAATACTGGGAGGACTAGCGGGAGAGGGCTGGGGCTACGAGCAGTACTTC. Protein sequence: CSARILGGLAGEGWGYEQYF. The chain is built from TRBV20-1 and TRBJ2-7, with 13 positions matching TRBD2. In germline, CDR1 is DFQATT, CDR2 SNEGSKA (reference sequence). V lost 2 bases to trimming and J lost 3 bases; unmatched junction nucleotides: 19. CDR3 length: 20 residues.

The chain couples TRBV28 to TRBJ2-3; tentatively, D is TRBD1 (5 bases). Trimming pared 8 bases from V and 7 bases from J, leaving 28 bases between. CDR3 length equals 17 residues. Germline loops: CDR1 MDHEN, CDR2 SYDVKM. The CDR3 nucleotides read TGTGCCAGCTACCCTTTCCGGCGCCGATTCAACAGGAATACGCAGTATTTT. Translation: CASYPFRRRFNRNTQYF.

This clonotype has a single count. The chain has TRBV25-1 and TRBJ2-7; no firm D call. This CDR3 is 14 amino acids long. V lost 4 bases to trimming and J lost 3 bases, with 13 bases between them. Per germline, CDR1 MGHDK and CDR2 SYGVNS. CDR3 nucleotide sequence: TGTGCCAGCAGTGTTGACACCGCCGGCTACGAGCAGTACTTC. Translation gives CASSVDTAGYEQYF.

This sequence joins TRBV4-2 and TRBJ1-2; 7 bases agree with TRBD1. V lost 2 bases and J lost 8; bases outside the gene matches: 8. This CDR3 is built from 14 residues. From germline, CDR1 is LGHNA and CDR2 YNFKEQ. The CDR3: CASSQKDRLGGYTF. The CDR3 coding sequence is TGTGCCAGCAGCCAAAAGGACAGGTTGGGCGGCTACACCTTC.

This clonotype was observed a single time. The V call is TRBV19, the J call TRBJ1-1; a weak D match, TRBD1 (6 bases). CDR1 is LNHDA and CDR2 is SQIVND in the germline V gene (reference sequence). V was cut by 3 bases and J by 0 bases, with 11 bases left in between. The CDR3 has 15 residues. CDR3 in DNA: TGTGCCAGTAGTATGGGGGGGCGCGTGAACACTGAAGCTTTCTTT. Translating gives CASSMGGRVNTEAFF.